This T cell receptor beta chain originates from a study of CD8 T cells in ankylosing spondylitis. Study outcomes and limitations: Ankylosing spondylitis blood appeared to be characterized by a TCR beta motif of several highly homologous variants.

As concerns this clonotype: What it recognizes is unknown.

One entry per CDR3 protein, called by TCRdb with MiXCR from the 5' RACE reads. The sample gives 190,000 or so distinct CDR3 sequences, roughly 13% of which show up once; 16% is in the top ten. Sequenced input: blood, either unsorted or a sorted T cell fraction (not recorded which). The TCR sequence derives from a male donor with ankylosing spondylitis or in good health (not recorded which).

The CDR3 protein is CAWSVVAGSHEQFF. Here the CDR3 DNA reads TGTGCCTGGAGTGTAGTTGCGGGGAGTCATGAGCAGTTCTTC. This chain uses TRBV30 with TRBJ2-1; possible D gene TRBD2, 6 bases. This CDR3 comprises 14 residues. Germline V gene data show CDR1 as GTSNPN and CDR2 as SVGIG (reference sequence). V dropped 0 bases and J dropped 8 bases, with 14 bases sitting between them.